Listed here are 29 T cell receptor beta chains from one sample, sequenced in a study of sequential checkpoint blockade in melanoma. Described treatment: randomized to nivolumab then ipilimumab (arm A) or the reverse (arm B). The repertoire was sequenced with immunoSEQ multiplex PCR; TCRdb's copy has only in-frame clones and lacks some. The profile shows more than 25,000 clones, 77% of them singletons. Source: CD8+ T cells sorted from blood (inferred from file names), taken from a patient given nivolumab and ipilimumab in sequence. These receptor sequences come from a human donor with melanoma.

The V call is TRBV6-1, the J call TRBJ2-3; perhaps TRBD1 as D (5 bases). From germline, CDR1 is MNHNS and CDR2 SASEGT. V lost 2 bases, J lost 0 bases, and 15 bases lay in between. The CDR3 sequence is 17 residues long. The CDR3 nucleotides are TGTGCCAGCAGTGAATGGGTACAGGCAACTAGCACAGATACGCAGTATTTT. It is translated as CASSEWVQATSTDTQYF.

The gene calls are TRBV6-5 and TRBJ2-5; 7 bases align to TRBD1. The J call is doubtful: the DNA matches TRBJ2-7 better. From germline, CDR1 is MNHEY and CDR2 SVGAGI. The CDR3 is 13 amino acids. CDR3 in DNA: TGTGCCAGCAGTCAGGACAGGAACTACGAGCAGTACTTC. Its translation: CASSQDRNYEQYF.

The chain recombines TRBV19 with TRBJ2-2; 7 bases line up with TRBD1. This CDR3 is 15 amino acids long. The germline V gene encodes CDR1 LNHDA and CDR2 SQIVND (reference sequence). V shed 6 bases and J 2 bases; nucleotides not matched to a gene: 6. CDR3 DNA sequence: TGTGCCAGTAGGCGCTCAGGGGGTAACACCGGGGAGCTGTTTTTT. This translates into CASRRSGGNTGELFF.

The chain joins TRBV13 to TRBJ2-2; TRBD1 agrees at 8 bases. The trim removed 5 bases at V and 8 bases at J, leaving 13 bases unmatched. Germline V CDR1 and CDR2: PRHDT, FYEKMQ (reference sequence). This CDR3 region has 16 residues. CDR3 bases: TGTGCCAGCAGCCACGGGACAGGAGGTTTAAGGGGGGAGCTGTTTTTT. Its translation is CASSHGTGGLRGELFF.

This chain uses TRBV7-9 with TRBJ2-7; 14 bases match TRBD2. Germline-derived CDR1 and CDR2 are SEHNR and FQNEAQ (reference sequence). The CDR3 sequence is 16 residues long. J lost 4 bases, V lost 5 bases, and 7 bases had no gene match. CDR3 in DNA: TGTGCCAGCAGCGACAAGACTAGCGGGGGGGGGTACGAGCAGTACTTC. The encoded protein is CASSDKTSGGGYEQYF.

The chain is built from TRBV18 and TRBJ2-7, with TRBD2 matching over 7 bases. Germline loops: CDR1 KGHSH, CDR2 LQKENI. With 1 base clipped from V and 2 bases from J, the junction kept 2 bases outside the gene matches. This CDR3 is built from 14 residues. CDR3: CASSPQGRAYEQYF. Here the CDR3 DNA reads TGTGCCAGCTCACCACAGGGGAGGGCCTACGAGCAGTACTTC. The full variable domain, with the rest looked up from reference TRBV18 and TRBJ2-7, is NAGVMQNPRHLVRRRGQEARLRCSPMKGHSHVYWYRQLPEEGLKFMVYLQKENIIDESGMPKERFSAEFPKEGPSILRIQQVVRGDSAAYFCASSPQGRAYEQYFGPGTRLTVT.

The V call is TRBV5-1, the J call TRBJ2-7; the D is unclear. Trimming took off 0 bases at V and 4 bases at J, with 5 bases between the two ends. Germline CDR1 and CDR2: SGHRS and YFSETQ. The CDR3 length is 12 residues. CDR3 protein: CASSLGHYEQYF. DNA of the CDR3: TGCGCCAGCAGCTTGGGTCATTACGAGCAGTACTTC.

This clone has only one observation. V is TRBV19 and J is TRBJ1-5, with 7 bases matching TRBD1. The CDR3 covers 13 residues. Germline V gives CDR1 LNHDA, CDR2 SQIVND (reference sequence). V was pared by 9 bases and J by 4 bases, with 6 bases of the junction left unmatched. CDR3 protein: CASQTQGNQPQHF. The CDR3 DNA is TGTGCCAGCCAGACACAGGGGAATCAGCCCCAGCATTTT.

J is TRBJ1-4 and V is TRBV7-9, with 7 bases lining up with TRBD1. CDR1 and CDR2 from the germline V gene are SEHNR and FQNEAQ (reference sequence). The CDR3 sequence is 15 residues long. J gave up 4 bases and V 5 bases, and 7 bases lay outside the gene matches. The CDR3 spells CASSRWDSHNEKLFF. The CDR3 DNA reads TGTGCCAGCAGCCGATGGGACAGCCATAATGAAAAACTGTTTTTT. The whole variable domain, remainder taken from reference TRBV7-9 and TRBJ1-4, is DTGVSQNPRHKITKRGQNVTFRCDPISEHNRLYWYRQTLGQGPEFLTYFQNEAQLEKSRLLSDRFSAERPKGSFSTLEIQRTEQGDSAMYLCASSRWDSHNEKLFFGSGTQLSVL.

The V gene is TRBV28, the J gene TRBJ2-5; weak D call: TRBD2 (5 bases). This CDR3 has 15 residues. V was shortened by 2 bases and J by 4 bases, with 14 bases between the two germline ends. From germline, CDR1 is MDHEN and CDR2 SYDVKM. This CDR3 reads CASSLPLAGGETQYF. The DNA for the CDR3 is TGTGCCAGCAGTTTACCACTGGCAGGAGGAGAGACCCAGTACTTC.

The table lists this clone with a count of one. The rearrangement joins TRBV6-4 to TRBJ2-1, with 9 bases fitting TRBD1. V trimming: 0 bases; J trimming: 7 bases; junction bases outside the gene matches: 7. The CDR3 contains 16 residues. Germline CDR1 MRHNA, CDR2 SNTAGT. CDR3 region: CASSDSGQGFVNEQFF. CDR3 DNA sequence: TGTGCCAGCAGTGACTCGGGACAGGGCTTTGTAAATGAGCAGTTCTTC.

Of note for this clone: In the same sample, other DNA sequences code for this CDR3. The V call is TRBV6-5, the J call TRBJ1-2, with 9 bases matching TRBD1. V shed 0 bases, J shed 6 bases, and the junction held 2 bases outside the gene matches. CDR3 length: 14 residues. Per germline, CDR1 MNHEY and CDR2 SVGAGI. The CDR3 here is CASSYSGQGNGYTF. As DNA, the CDR3 is TGTGCCAGCAGTTACTCCGGACAGGGGAATGGCTACACCTTC.

The chain has TRBV10-3 and TRBJ2-7, with D possibly being TRBD1 (5 bases). V was shortened by 7 bases and J by 2 bases, with 15 bases between the two germline ends. The germline CDR1 and CDR2 sequences are ENHRY and SYGVKD. This CDR3 has 14 amino acids. CDR3 coding DNA: TGTGCCATCACCCCTGCCCCAGGGACCTACGAGCAGTACTTC. Its translation: CAITPAPGTYEQYF.

The chain employs TRBV11-2 and TRBJ2-7, with 8 positions matching TRBD1. V shed 0 bases, J shed 2 bases, and the junction held 9 bases outside the gene matches. The length of the CDR3 is 17 residues. Per germline, CDR1 SGHAT and CDR2 FQNNGV. The CDR3 loop reads CASSLEGRTGFTYEQYF. The CDR3 DNA reads as TGTGCCAGCAGCTTAGAGGGGCGGACAGGGTTTACCTACGAGCAGTACTTC. The full variable domain, with the rest looked up from reference TRBV11-2 and TRBJ2-7, is EAGVAQSPRYKIIEKRQSVAFWCNPISGHATLYWYQQILGQGPKLLIQFQNNGVVDDSQLPKDRFSAERLKGVDSTLKIQPAKLEDSAVYLCASSLEGRTGFTYEQYFGPGTRLTVT.

V gene TRBV9 combines with J gene TRBJ2-7; D is unclear. The CDR3 totals 12 residues. Germline loops: CDR1 SGDLS, CDR2 YYNGEE. V lost 0 bases to trimming and J lost 6 bases, with 7 bases between them. In nucleotides, the CDR3 is TGTGCCAGCAGCGTAGTGCCGGGCGAGCAGTACTTC. Its protein is CASSVVPGEQYF.

This clone is labeled medium-sized. The gene calls are TRBV19 and TRBJ2-1, with D perhaps matching TRBD2 (5 bases). V was clipped by 7 bases and J by 9 bases, with 16 bases between them. Germline loops: CDR1 LNHDA, CDR2 SQIVND (reference sequence). The CDR3 runs 13 residues. The CDR3: CASTPGPEGEQFF. CDR3 nucleotides: TGTGCCAGTACCCCGGGTCCTGAGGGTGAGCAGTTCTTC.

The V gene is TRBV10-3, the J gene TRBJ2-2, with D maybe TRBD2 (5 bases). The V end was cut by 8 bases, the J end by 6 bases, with 16 bases between. The CDR3 totals 14 residues. CDR1 and CDR2 from the germline V gene are ENHRY and SYGVKD. In DNA form, the CDR3 reads TGTGCCATCCTTAGGGCCCCCGGGGCCGGGGAGCTGTTTTTT. Translation gives CAILRAPGAGELFF.

This clone is categorized as large (0.1 to 1%). The V gene is TRBV5-1, the J gene TRBJ2-7, with D possibly TRBD1 on 5 matching bases. CDR3 length: 13 amino acids. Germline V gives CDR1 SGHRS, CDR2 YFSETQ. Trimming removed 3 bases from V and 3 bases from J, with 10 bases in between. CDR3 region: CASSSDSGYEQYF. CDR3 sequence (DNA): TGCGCCAGCAGCTCAGACAGTGGCTACGAGCAGTACTTC.

The chain recombines TRBV20-1 with TRBJ2-7, with D perhaps TRBD2 (5 bases). Between the trimmed V and J ends, which lost 1 base and 7 bases, there was a span of 8 bases. Germline-derived CDR1 and CDR2 are DFQATT and SNEGSKA (reference sequence). The CDR3 totals 11 residues. As DNA, the CDR3 is TGCAGTGCTAGAGGAACGGGGGAGCAGTACTTC. This sequence encodes CSARGTGEQYF.

This clone was detected only once. The V and J genes are TRBV7-6 and TRBJ1-5; possible D gene TRBD1, 5 bases. Trimming shortened V by 4 bases and J by 2 bases, and 6 bases separated the two germline ends. CDR3 length: 13 residues. Germline CDR1 SGHVS, CDR2 FNYEAQ. The DNA for the CDR3 is TGTGCCAGCAGCTGGGGGGGCAATCAGCCCCAGCATTTT. Amino acid sequence: CASSWGGNQPQHF.

The genes are TRBV13 and TRBJ1-3; tentatively, D is TRBD1 (6 bases). The CDR3 extends over 14 amino acids. The V end was cut by 2 bases, the J end by 4 bases, with 9 bases between. The germline gives CDR1 PRHDT, CDR2 FYEKMQ (reference sequence). CDR3 loop: CASSLIQGGNTIYF. The CDR3 DNA reads TGTGCCAGCAGCTTAATACAGGGAGGAAACACCATATATTTT.

By frequency in the sample, this clone is medium-sized. This chain uses TRBV5-1 with TRBJ2-2; weak D call: TRBD1 (5 bases). There are 13 residues in the CDR3. CDR1 and CDR2 from the germline V gene are SGHRS and YFSETQ. Trimming stripped 5 bases from V and 6 bases from J, with 11 bases between. For the CDR3, the DNA is TGCGCCAGCAGGGACAATTCTGCCGGGGAGCTGTTTTTT. Translated: CASRDNSAGELFF.

The chain uses TRBV7-9 and TRBJ2-7; 9 bases align to TRBD1. The CDR3 consists of 15 residues. V lost 5 bases to trimming and J lost 5 bases; unmatched junction nucleotides: 10. Germline V gene sequence: CDR1 SEHNR, CDR2 FQNEAQ (reference sequence). CDR3 protein: CASSTPGTGSDEQYF. The CDR3 DNA reads as TGTGCCAGCAGCACCCCCGGGACAGGGAGCGACGAGCAGTACTTC.

The chain links TRBV19 to TRBJ2-1; 7 nucleotides agree with TRBD1. With V trimmed by 3 bases and J by 6 bases, 8 bases remained unmatched. CDR3 length equals 15 residues. Germline V gene data show CDR1 as LNHDA and CDR2 as SQIVND (reference sequence). CDR3 in amino acids: CASSISPGTVNEQFF. CDR3 nucleotide sequence: TGTGCCAGTAGTATCTCCCCCGGGACAGTCAATGAGCAGTTCTTC.

Worth noting for this clone: Relative to the germline gene, one junction end is altered; a read error may explain this. The chain carries TRBV27 and TRBJ1-1; the D is unclear. Germline V gives CDR1 MNHEY, CDR2 SMNVEV (reference sequence). CDR3 size: 10 residues. Here the CDR3 DNA reads TGTGCCAGTAGTTCCAGTGAAGCTTTCTTT. Protein product: CASSSSEAFF.

This chain joins TRBV5-1 and TRBJ2-2; D remains unclear. This CDR3 region has 16 residues. V was pared by 0 bases and J by 1 base, with 10 bases between. The germline gives CDR1 SGHRS, CDR2 YFSETQ. CDR3 loop: CASSLELSKNTGELFF. CDR3 nucleotides: TGCGCCAGCAGCTTGGAGCTATCTAAGAACACCGGGGAGCTGTTTTTT.

The rearrangement joins TRBV27 to TRBJ2-7; maybe TRBD1 (7 bases). The V end was cut by 3 bases, the J end by 5 bases, with 11 bases between. The germline V gene encodes CDR1 MNHEY and CDR2 SMNVEV (reference sequence). The CDR3 sequence is 13 residues long. The CDR3 protein is CASSFGGGDEQYF. DNA of the CDR3: TGTGCCAGCAGTTTTGGAGGGGGCGACGAGCAGTACTTC.

For the CDR3, the DNA is TGTGCCAGCAGTTACCAAGGGACGGGCGGGGAGCAGTACTTC. This sequence encodes CASSYQGTGGEQYF. The chain couples TRBV6-5 to TRBJ2-5; tentatively, D is TRBD2 (6 bases). V was cut by 2 bases and J by 11 bases, with 18 bases left in between. The CDR3 runs to 14 residues. Per germline, CDR1 MNHEY and CDR2 SVGAGI.

V is TRBV6-5 and J is TRBJ2-1; TRBD2 matches 9 bases. This CDR3 spans 16 amino acids. The junction had 13 bases not matched to a gene; V was cut back by 4 bases and J by 9 bases. Germline CDR1 reads MNHEY; CDR2 reads SVGAGI. CDR3 loop: CASSFTRGSGGGEQFF. Written as DNA, the CDR3 is TGTGCCAGCAGTTTTACCCGGGGTAGCGGGGGAGGTGAGCAGTTCTTC.